This note documents a single T cell receptor beta chain sequence. This entry comes from a study of OX40 agonist ivuxolimab in advanced cancers. About the study: Patients were treated with ivuxolimab, an agonistic anti-OX40 (CD134) antibody.

Libraries were prepared by immunoSEQ multiplex PCR; TCRdb keeps only in-frame clonotypes and omits some of them. The sample has 15,000 to 20,000 clones, about 83% seen once. At cycle 4 day 1, cycle 7 day 1, and baseline, blood was sampled. The TCR originated in an adult with an advanced solid tumor such as melanoma, head and neck, liver or kidney cancer. This specimen consisted of CD4+ or CD8+ T cells sorted from blood, obtained in a trial of the OX40 agonist ivuxolimab.

In DNA, the CDR3 is TGTGCCAGCAGCCCACAGGGGAGCTCCTACGAGCAGTACTTC. As protein: CASSPQGSSYEQYF. This rearrangement joins TRBV5-8 to TRBJ2-7; 7 nucleotides line up with TRBD1. CDR1 is SGHTS, CDR2 YDEGEE, per germline. This CDR3 comprises 14 residues. Unmatched junction bases numbered 4, after V lost 4 bases and J lost 0 bases.